This T cell receptor beta chain was captured in a study of early T cells in non-severe SARS-CoV-2 infection. Trimming at V came to 5 bases and at J to 4 bases, leaving 9 bases not matched to a gene. The CDR3 spans 14 residues. CDR1 is DFQATT and CDR2 is SNEGSKA in the germline V gene (reference sequence). TCRdb independently ran MiXCR on the 5' RACE reads; one entry per CDR3 protein. The data show tens of thousands of distinct CDR3 sequences, 7.5% to 9% seen once. Many counts were recorded for this clonotype. Sequenced here: whole blood, sampled at baseline. The chain uses TRBV20-1 and TRBJ2-3; 7 nucleotides align to TRBD2. The source of this sequence is an adult who was a healthcare worker with PCR-confirmed SARS-CoV-2 infection or an uninfected control (not recorded which). The CDR3, as DNA: TGCAGTGCTTTACCTATAGCGGGCGCAGATACGCAGTATTTT. Its translation is CSALPIAGADTQYF.